Listed below are T cell receptor beta chains from one sample, sequenced in a study of technical replicates of blood from a handful of donors. Some clones are missing from TCRdb's copy, which holds only in-frame ones; the method was immunoSEQ multiplex PCR. The data show about 72,000 clones, about 90% seen once. Sequencing was performed on T cells isolated from PBMCs. These receptors were obtained from a human donor in good health. The CDR3 runs from the conserved cysteine through the conserved F or W. The D gene is left open where the match is weak. Only some rows state a clone size, as once, few, many or a class for expanded clones.

J	D	V	size	DNA	CDR3
TRBJ2-1	-	TRBV27	-	TGTGCCAGCAGTTTCGCTATATACAATGAGCAGTTCTTC	CASSFAIYNEQFF
TRBJ2-1	-	TRBV6-6	-	TGTGCCAGCAGTTACGGCCAAAACAATGAGCAGTTCTTC	CASSYGQNNEQFF
TRBJ2-7	TRBD2	TRBV6-1	-	TGTGCCAGCAGTGAAGTGATGGGCGGGAGGGACGACGAGCAGTACTTC	CASSEVMGGRDDEQYF
TRBJ1-1	-	TRBV30	-	TGTGCCTGGAGGCGGAACACTGAAGCTTTCTTT	CAWRRNTEAFF
TRBJ1-2	-	TRBV9	-	TGTGCCAGCAGCCCCAGCCCAACCCGGGAGGTAAAAGGCTACACCTTC	CASSPSPTREVKGYTF
TRBJ2-7	-	TRBV10-1	-	TGCGCCAGCCGTGGGTTTCTAGGCTACGAGCAGTACTTC	CASRGFLGYEQYF
TRBJ1-1	-	TRBV4-2	-	TGTGCCAGCAGCCGCCCAGGGGCTGAAGCTTTCTTT	CASSRPGAEAFF
TRBJ1-5	-	TRBV30	few	TGTGCCTGGAGTGAGGCTGGAGATCAGCCCCAGCATTTT	CAWSEAGDQPQHF
TRBJ1-1	-	TRBV7-2	-	TGTGCCAGCAGCTTTAAGAACACTGAAGCTTTCTTT	CASSFKNTEAFF
TRBJ2-2	-	TRBV6-5	-	TGTGCCAGCAGTTACTCTTCCGGCACCGGGGAGCTGTTTTTT	CASSYSSGTGELFF
TRBJ2-5	TRBD2	TRBV6-5	once	TGTGCCAGCAGTTCCGGGACTATCGAGACCCAGTACTTC	CASSSGTIETQYF
TRBJ1-1	-	TRBV2	-	TGTGCCAGCAGTGGAGAGGCAGTCCCGAACACTGAAGCTTTCTTT	CASSGEAVPNTEAFF
TRBJ2-7	TRBD1	TRBV11-2	-	TGTGCCAGCAGCAACCTTAACAGGGGGCGGTACGAGCAGTACTTC	CASSNLNRGRYEQYF
TRBJ2-1	-	TRBV28	-	TGTGCCAGCAGCTGGTTGGGGGGAAGCTCCTACAATGAGCAGTTCTTC	CASSWLGGSSYNEQFF